This T cell receptor beta chain originates from a study of early T cells in non-severe SARS-CoV-2 infection (dated by TCRdb to the early 2020s). Notes on the research overall: TCR sequencing used bulk RNA from unsorted whole blood, so alpha and beta chains could not be paired.

Set within a cohort of healthcare workers in London, UK, this nested case-control study involved weekly PCR testing of nasopharyngeal swabs along with blood sampling. Healthcare workers were recruited during the week of the UK lockdown, between 23 and 31 March 2020, and followed weekly for up to roughly 15 weeks. Study-wide conclusions, independent of this receptor: VDJdb matching was skewed toward anti-spike CD8 responses and likely underestimated virus-specific expansions by missing private and CD4 specificities.

This clonotype has a handful of counts. The specificity of this receptor is unknown. Base qualities are missing; no much larger clone stands one base away. The CDR3 runs 17 residues from the cysteine to the phenylalanine. Only the CDR3 portion is preserved as DNA: 51 bases, with reading frame beginning at the first base. Cut back by 3 bases and 1 base, the V and J ends lie 17 bases apart. CDR1 and CDR2 are read off the germline V gene (reference sequence) as SEHNR and FQNEAQ. The receptor library was made with 5' RACE. The listed sequencing device is NextSeq 500. Unique molecular identifiers were attached to individual cDNA molecules in the TCR library protocol so that sequencing error and PCR bias could be corrected. Sequencing covered both TCR alpha and beta chains, and within each sample the abundances of alpha and beta sequences were tightly co-correlated. In the source study's methods: Decombinator V4 was used to annotate TCR sequences for V gene, J gene and CDR3. Expanded TCRs were defined as changing significantly between any two time points under a Poisson model with p below 0.0001. Abundances of TCRs were expressed as counts per million after normalisation to the total number of TCRs sequenced in each sample. TRAV1-2 paired with TRAJ12, TRAJ20 or TRAJ33 defined MAIT TCRs, while TRAV10 paired with TRAJ18 defined iNKT TCRs. VDJdb, accessed 1 November 2021, was searched for CMV, EBV and SARS-CoV-2 annotated TCRs, with TCRs annotated for multiple antigens excluded. TCRdb reran the public reads through fastp at Q25 and MiXCR, keeping productive beta chains. Each entry merges the rows of one CDR3 protein and shows their most common DNA and genes. The V and J calls here are based on TCRdb, not the publication. The sample contains about 83,000 distinct CDR3 sequences, around an eighth of them found a single time. The top ten constitute approximately 7% of the sample.

Sequencing was performed on whole blood. The source is an adult who was a healthcare worker with PCR-confirmed SARS-CoV-2 infection or an uninfected control (not recorded which). The chain employs TRBV7-9 and TRBJ2-3; a confident D gene designation cannot be given. The CDR3 region reads CASSLGPIGVGTDTQYF. The sequenced DNA: TGTGCCAGCAGCTTGGGCCCCATAGGCGTGGGCACAGATACGCAGTATTTT.